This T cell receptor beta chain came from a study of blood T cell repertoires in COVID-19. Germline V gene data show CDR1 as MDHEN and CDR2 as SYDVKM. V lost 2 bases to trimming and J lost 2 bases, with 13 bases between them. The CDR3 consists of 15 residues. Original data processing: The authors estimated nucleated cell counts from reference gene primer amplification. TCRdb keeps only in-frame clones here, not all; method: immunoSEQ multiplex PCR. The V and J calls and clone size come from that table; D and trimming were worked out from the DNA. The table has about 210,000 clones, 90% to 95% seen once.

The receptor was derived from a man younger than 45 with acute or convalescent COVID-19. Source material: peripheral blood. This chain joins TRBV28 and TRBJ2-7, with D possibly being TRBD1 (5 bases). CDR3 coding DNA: TGTGCCAGCAGTTTAGCAGGGCAAGGGGCCTACGAGCAGTACTTC. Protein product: CASSLAGQGAYEQYF.